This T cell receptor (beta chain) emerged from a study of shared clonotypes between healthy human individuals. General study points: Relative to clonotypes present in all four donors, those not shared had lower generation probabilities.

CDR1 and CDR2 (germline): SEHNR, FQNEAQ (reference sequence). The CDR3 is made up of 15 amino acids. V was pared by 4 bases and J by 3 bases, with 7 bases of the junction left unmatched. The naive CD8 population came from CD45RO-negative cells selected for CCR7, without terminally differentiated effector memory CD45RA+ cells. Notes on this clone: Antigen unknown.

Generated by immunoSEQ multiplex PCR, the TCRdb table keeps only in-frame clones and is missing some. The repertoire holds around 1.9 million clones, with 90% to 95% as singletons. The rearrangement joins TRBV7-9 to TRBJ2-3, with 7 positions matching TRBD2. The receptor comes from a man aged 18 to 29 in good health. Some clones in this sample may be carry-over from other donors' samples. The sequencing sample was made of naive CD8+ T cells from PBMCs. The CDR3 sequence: CASSSRGRVTDTQYF. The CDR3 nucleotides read TGTGCCAGCAGCTCCCGGGGGAGGGTAACAGATACGCAGTATTTT.